A single sample gave rise to the 10 T cell receptor beta chains below, sequenced in a study of T-cell memory formation after mild COVID-19. From the 5' RACE reads, TCRdb called clonotypes with MiXCR, one entry per CDR3 protein. In the table there are a few hundred thousand distinct CDR3 sequences, 20% to 25% of which are singletons. Sequences were obtained from PBMCs or a T cell subset sorted from them (not recorded which). The origin of the receptors is an adult woman who had mild COVID-19 (a few samples of this study predate the infection). Cell type and time point are not known.

The J gene is TRBJ2-3, the V gene TRBV7-6; D is perhaps TRBD1 (6 bases). The length of the CDR3 is 17 residues. The V and J ends lost 3 bases and 2 bases respectively, with 18 bases between them. Germline V CDR1 and CDR2: SGHVS, FNYEAQ. The DNA for the CDR3 is TGTGCCAGCAGCTTTACTCCAAGGGGGACACTCACAGATACGCAGTATTTT. Its translation is CASSFTPRGTLTDTQYF.

This clonotype was detected a few times. The gene calls are TRBV6-6 and TRBJ2-3, with D hard to call. Trimming stripped 7 bases from V and 0 bases from J, with 14 bases between. The CDR3 runs to 15 residues. CDR1 and CDR2 from the germline V gene are MNHNY and SVGAGI (reference sequence). CDR3 protein: CASTERTASTDTQYF. The CDR3 nucleotides read TGTGCCAGCACCGAACGGACGGCCAGCACAGATACGCAGTATTTT.

The genes are TRBV12-3 or TRBV12-4 and TRBJ2-7; TRBD1 agrees at 8 bases. The CDR3 totals 14 residues. J gave up 4 bases and V 7 bases, and 9 bases lay outside the gene matches. The CDR3 DNA is TGTGCCAGCACGGGGGACAGGAAAAGGTACGAGCAGTACTTC. Encoded protein: CASTGDRKRYEQYF.

The rearrangement links TRBV7-2 to TRBJ2-2; 9 bases agree with TRBD1. With V trimmed by 4 bases and J by 4 bases, 4 bases remained unmatched. Germline V gene lookup returns CDR1 SGHTA and CDR2 FQGNSA. This CDR3 has 15 amino acids. The CDR3 nucleotides are TGTGCCAGCAGCTACAGGGGGCCTGGCACCGGGGAGCTGTTTTTT. The encoded protein is CASSYRGPGTGELFF.

This clonotype has ten or more counts. This chain connects TRBV4-1 to TRBJ1-6; 10 bases line up with TRBD1. The CDR3 is 17 residues long. V was pared by 4 bases and J by 12 bases, with 15 bases of the junction left unmatched. The germline V gene encodes CDR1 MGHRA and CDR2 YSYEKL. The CDR3 protein is CASSPTTQGQGRGPLHF. CDR3 bases: TGCGCCAGCAGCCCCACCACCCAGGGACAGGGGAGGGGACCCCTCCACTTT.

This clonotype came up a few times. The chain is built from TRBV12-3 or TRBV12-4 and TRBJ1-2; no firm D call. The CDR3 is made up of 13 amino acids. V shed 5 bases and J shed 3 bases, with 10 bases lying between them. The chain's CDR3 is CASSLGRDYGYTF. CDR3 nucleotide sequence: TGTGCCAGCAGTCTGGGCCGCGACTATGGCTACACCTTC.

A few counts support this clonotype. The chain employs TRBV7-3 and TRBJ2-2; D unclear. The V gene lost 5 bases and the J gene lost 4 bases, with 8 bases spanning the gap. The CDR3 consists of 13 residues. Germline V gene sequence: CDR1 SGHTA, CDR2 FQGTGA. This CDR3 reads CASSTGPTGELFF. The CDR3 coding sequence is TGTGCCAGCAGCACCGGACCCACCGGGGAGCTGTTTTTT.

CDR3 in DNA: TGTGCCAGCAGCCAAAAGACTAGTTTGACAGATACGCAGTATTTT. It encodes CASSQKTSLTDTQYF. The chain joins TRBV4-2 to TRBJ2-3, with D possibly matching TRBD2 (6 bases). The germline CDR1 and CDR2 sequences are LGHNA and YNFKEQ. V shed 2 bases and J shed 3 bases, with 12 bases lying between them. This CDR3 contains 15 residues.

This clonotype has ten or more counts. The CDR3 DNA sequence: TGTGCCACCAGTGATCCCCGAGGGGGGGCCACAGATACGCAGTATTTT. It translates to CATSDPRGGATDTQYF. This chain joins TRBV24-1 and TRBJ2-3, with D maybe TRBD2 (7 bases). From germline, CDR1 is KGHDR and CDR2 SFDVKD. The CDR3 covers 16 residues. Trimming left V 3 bases short and J 2 bases short, with 14 bases between.

The rearrangement links TRBV12-3 or TRBV12-4 to TRBJ2-7, with 8 bases fitting TRBD1. The CDR3 loop spans 14 amino acids. The junction had 8 bases not matched to a gene; V was cut back by 7 bases and J by 3 bases. The CDR3 nucleotides read TGTGCCAGCAACCTACAGGGGGGTGGCTACGAGCAGTACTTC. It encodes CASNLQGGGYEQYF.